A selection of T cell receptor beta chains follows, all from one sample in a study of blood T cell repertoires in COVID-19. TCRdb's copy holds only in-frame clones and misses some; the assay was immunoSEQ multiplex PCR. Found here are some 100,000 clones, about 87% of them singletons; the top ten hold 11%. Sequenced: peripheral blood. The receptors originated from a young woman with acute or convalescent COVID-19. The CDR3 runs from the conserved cysteine through the conserved F or W. The D gene is left open where the match is weak. For some rows the clone size is stated as once, few or many, or as a class when expanded; others skip it.

V: TRBV7-2
size: many
D: NA
J: TRBJ1-1
CDR3: CASSQNMNTEAFF
DNA: TGTGCCAGCAGCCAGAACATGAACACTGAAGCTTTCTTT

V: TRBV9
size: once
D: TRBD1
J: TRBJ2-6
CDR3: CASLRDRGHSGANVLTF
DNA: TGTGCCAGCCTCCGGGACAGGGGGCACTCTGGGGCCAACGTCCTGACTTTC

V: TRBV4-1
size: NA
D: NA
J: TRBJ2-2
CDR3: CASSLPGNTGELFF
DNA: TGCGCCAGCAGCCTGCCAGGCAACACCGGGGAGCTGTTTTTT

V: TRBV7-2
size: NA
D: TRBD2
J: TRBJ2-7
CDR3: CASSPTSGGFYEQYF
DNA: TGTGCCAGCAGCCCCACTAGCGGGGGGTTCTACGAGCAGTACTTC

V: TRBV6-6
size: once
D: NA
J: TRBJ1-1
CDR3: CASSYGAGLMNTEAFF
DNA: TGTGCCAGCAGTTACGGGGCAGGGCTAATGAACACTGAAGCTTTCTTT

V: TRBV7-9
size: once
D: NA
J: TRBJ1-2
CDR3: CASSLNGASGYTF
DNA: TGTGCCAGCAGCTTGAATGGGGCCAGCGGCTACACCTTC

V: TRBV28
size: NA
D: NA
J: TRBJ1-5
CDR3: CASSSPGPPGQPQHF
DNA: TGTGCCAGCAGTTCCCCGGGTCCACCTGGTCAGCCCCAGCATTTT

V: TRBV6-4
size: NA
D: TRBD2
J: TRBJ2-1
CDR3: CASSDTGTSGTREQFF
DNA: TGTGCCAGCAGTGACACAGGGACTAGTGGTACAAGGGAGCAGTTCTTC

V: TRBV30
size: NA
D: TRBD1
J: TRBJ2-7
CDR3: CAWSVAIWGQGPGEQYF
DNA: TGTGCCTGGAGTGTAGCTATATGGGGACAGGGGCCGGGCGAGCAGTACTTC

V: TRBV28
size: NA
D: NA
J: TRBJ1-1
CDR3: CASSLPGGTEAFF
DNA: TGTGCCAGCAGTTTACCCGGGGGCACTGAAGCTTTCTTT

V: TRBV13
size: NA
D: NA
J: TRBJ1-1
CDR3: CASSLGVGAGNTEAFF
DNA: TGTGCCAGCAGCTTAGGGGTGGGCGCGGGGAACACTGAAGCTTTCTTT

V: TRBV6-1
size: NA
D: NA
J: TRBJ1-5
CDR3: CASSVPGTKQPSSNQPQHF
DNA: TGTGCCAGCAGTGTCCCCGGGACAAAACAACCTTCTAGCAATCAGCCCCAGCATTTT

V: TRBV28
size: NA
D: NA
J: TRBJ2-1
CDR3: CASSYPVPSYNEQFF
DNA: TGTGCCAGCAGTTACCCGGTCCCCTCCTACAATGAGCAGTTCTTC

V: TRBV19
size: NA
D: NA
J: TRBJ1-3
CDR3: CASRRQAFSGNTIYF
DNA: TGTGCCAGTAGGAGACAGGCCTTCTCTGGAAACACCATATATTTT

V: TRBV9
size: NA
D: TRBD1
J: TRBJ2-1
CDR3: CASSRDRGNEQFF
DNA: TGTGCCAGCAGCCGGGACAGAGGAAATGAGCAGTTCTTC

V: TRBV28
size: NA
D: NA
J: TRBJ2-4
CDR3: CASSLGGGLAKNIQYF
DNA: TGTGCCAGCAGTTTGGGGGGAGGCCTAGCCAAAAACATTCAGTACTTC

V: TRBV5-1
size: NA
D: NA
J: TRBJ1-1
CDR3: CASSFEDSAPSEAFF
DNA: TGCGCCAGCAGCTTTGAGGACAGTGCGCCGTCTGAAGCTTTCTTT

V: TRBV5-6
size: NA
D: NA
J: TRBJ1-1
CDR3: CASSSGTTNTEAFF
DNA: TGTGCCAGCAGCTCCGGGACAACGAACACTGAAGCTTTCTTT

V: TRBV4-1
size: NA
D: TRBD1
J: TRBJ2-1
CDR3: CASSSDRENEQFF
DNA: TGCGCCAGCAGCTCGGACAGGGAAAATGAGCAGTTCTTC

V: TRBV12-5
size: NA
D: TRBD1
J: TRBJ2-2
CDR3: CASGLAWGTGVAGELFF
DNA: TGTGCTAGTGGTTTGGCCTGGGGGACAGGGGTCGCCGGGGAGCTGTTTTTT

V: TRBV6-5
size: medium-sized
D: NA
J: TRBJ1-1
CDR3: CASSPGVNTEAFF
DNA: TGTGCCAGCAGTCCTGGAGTGAACACTGAAGCTTTCTTT

V: TRBV11-3
size: NA
D: NA
J: TRBJ2-3
CDR3: CASSLELMTDTQYF
DNA: TGTGCCAGCAGCTTAGAGTTAATGACAGATACGCAGTATTTT

V: TRBV19
size: NA
D: TRBD1
J: TRBJ2-6
CDR3: CASRRQGWGANVLTF
DNA: TGTGCCAGTAGGCGACAGGGGTGGGGGGCCAACGTCCTGACTTTC

V: TRBV7-6
size: NA
D: NA
J: TRBJ2-3
CDR3: CASSLRELFTDTQYF
DNA: TGTGCCAGCAGCTTACGGGAGTTATTCACAGATACGCAGTATTTT

V: TRBV2
size: NA
D: TRBD1
J: TRBJ1-2
CDR3: CASSPSGQGYGYTF
DNA: TGTGCCAGCAGTCCCTCGGGACAGGGGTATGGCTACACCTTC

V: TRBV28
size: NA
D: TRBD1
J: TRBJ1-2
CDR3: CASSLDRERFYGYTF
DNA: TGTGCCAGCAGTTTGGACAGGGAGCGGTTCTATGGCTACACCTTC

V: TRBV18
size: NA
D: NA
J: TRBJ1-2
CDR3: CASSPDRIGANYGYTF
DNA: TGTGCCAGCTCTCCCGACAGGATTGGGGCTAACTATGGCTACACCTTC

V: TRBV27
size: few
D: TRBD2
J: TRBJ2-4
CDR3: CASSLERGENIQYF
DNA: TGTGCCAGCAGTTTGGAGCGGGGGGAAAACATTCAGTACTTC

V: TRBV28
size: once
D: NA
J: TRBJ2-1
CDR3: CASSRRGDNEQFF
DNA: TGTGCCAGCAGCCGCCGGGGAGACAATGAGCAGTTCTTC

V: TRBV27
size: NA
D: TRBD1
J: TRBJ1-5
CDR3: CASSSQGAVQPQHF
DNA: TGTGCCAGCAGTTCCCAGGGGGCGGTTCAGCCCCAGCATTTT

V: TRBV6-5
size: many
D: NA
J: TRBJ1-6
CDR3: CASSYSHRDSPLHF
DNA: TGTGCCAGCAGTTACTCCCACAGGGATTCACCCCTCCACTTT

V: TRBV11-2
size: NA
D: NA
J: TRBJ1-2
CDR3: CASSLDGARSLNYGYTF
DNA: TGTGCCAGCAGCTTAGATGGGGCGCGGTCCCTAAACTATGGCTACACCTTC

V: TRBV4-1
size: NA
D: TRBD1
J: TRBJ1-1
CDR3: CASSQVGQGEQAFF
DNA: TGCGCCAGCAGCCAAGTTGGGCAGGGGGAACAAGCTTTCTTT

V: TRBV11-2
size: NA
D: TRBD1
J: TRBJ2-2
CDR3: CASSFRGTVGELFF
DNA: TGTGCCAGCAGCTTTAGGGGGACAGTCGGGGAGCTGTTTTTT

V: TRBV15
size: once
D: NA
J: TRBJ2-1
CDR3: CATSRFLAEPEDEQFF
DNA: TGTGCCACCAGCAGGTTCCTCGCGGAGCCGGAAGATGAGCAGTTCTTC

V: TRBV5-1
size: NA
D: TRBD1
J: TRBJ1-2
CDR3: CASSRTGGYDGYTF
DNA: TGCGCCAGCAGCAGGACAGGGGGCTATGATGGCTACACCTTC

V: TRBV7-3
size: NA
D: TRBD1
J: TRBJ2-1
CDR3: CASSKDRGGEQFF
DNA: TGTGCCAGCAGCAAGGACAGGGGGGGTGAGCAGTTCTTC

V: TRBV9
size: NA
D: TRBD1
J: TRBJ2-6
CDR3: CASSPHPRTGGGSGANVLTF
DNA: TGTGCCAGCAGCCCCCATCCCCGGACAGGGGGAGGCTCTGGGGCCAACGTCCTGACTTTC

V: TRBV18
size: NA
D: NA
J: TRBJ1-6
CDR3: CASSRGRSGTDNSPLHF
DNA: TGTGCCAGCTCACGGGGGAGGTCCGGTACAGATAATTCACCCCTCCACTTT

V: TRBV12-3/TRBV12-4
size: NA
D: NA
J: TRBJ1-4
CDR3: CASSSGEKLFF
DNA: TGTGCCAGCAGTTCGGGGGAAAAACTGTTTTTT

V: TRBV5-1
size: once
D: TRBD2
J: TRBJ2-1
CDR3: CASSLGTSGAHNEQFF
DNA: TGCGCCAGCAGCTTGGGGACTAGCGGGGCTCACAATGAGCAGTTCTTC

V: TRBV27
size: NA
D: NA
J: TRBJ1-5
CDR3: CASSPGYSNQPQHF
DNA: TGTGCCAGCAGCCCAGGGTATAGCAATCAGCCCCAGCATTTT

V: TRBV3-1/TRBV3-2
size: NA
D: NA
J: TRBJ2-3
CDR3: CASSQGVGTADTQYF
DNA: TGTGCCAGCAGCCAAGGGGTGGGCACGGCAGATACGCAGTATTTT

V: TRBV5-1
size: NA
D: TRBD1
J: TRBJ1-4
CDR3: CASSFDPNRGGLTTNEKLFF
DNA: TGCGCCAGCAGCTTCGACCCTAACAGGGGAGGCCTTACAACTAATGAAAAACTGTTTTTT

V: TRBV9
size: once
D: TRBD2
J: TRBJ2-3
CDR3: CASSGPISGPSTDTQYF
DNA: TGTGCCAGCAGCGGCCCGATTAGCGGGCCAAGCACAGATACGCAGTATTTT

V: TRBV6-1
size: NA
D: NA
J: TRBJ1-4
CDR3: CASSEFGEGWEKLFF
DNA: TGTGCCAGCAGTGAATTCGGGGAGGGTTGGGAAAAACTGTTTTTT

V: TRBV28
size: NA
D: TRBD1
J: TRBJ1-1
CDR3: CASSSGQGAWTEAFF
DNA: TGTGCCAGCAGTTCTGGACAGGGGGCATGGACTGAAGCTTTCTTT

V: TRBV7-8
size: NA
D: TRBD1
J: TRBJ1-2
CDR3: CASSFKPGQGIGYTF
DNA: TGTGCCAGCAGCTTTAAACCGGGACAGGGAATCGGCTACACCTTC

V: TRBV7-9
size: NA
D: NA
J: TRBJ1-1
CDR3: CASSLGGRNTEAFF
DNA: TGTGCCAGCAGCCTCGGGGGGCGGAACACTGAAGCTTTCTTT

V: TRBV30
size: NA
D: NA
J: TRBJ2-3
CDR3: CAGSQQDTQYF
DNA: TGTGCCGGATCCCAACAGGATACGCAGTATTTT

V: TRBV6-1
size: NA
D: NA
J: TRBJ1-5
CDR3: CASSEVGVAGAGNQPQHF
DNA: TGTGCCAGCAGTGAAGTAGGAGTCGCGGGAGCGGGGAATCAGCCCCAGCATTTT

V: TRBV13
size: NA
D: TRBD2
J: TRBJ2-3
CDR3: CASSDRLAGSTDTQYF
DNA: TGTGCCAGCAGCGACCGACTAGCGGGGAGCACAGATACGCAGTATTTT

V: TRBV5-1
size: NA
D: TRBD1
J: TRBJ2-3
CDR3: CASSPRQGPEADTQYF
DNA: TGCGCCAGCAGCCCGCGACAGGGGCCTGAGGCAGATACGCAGTATTTT